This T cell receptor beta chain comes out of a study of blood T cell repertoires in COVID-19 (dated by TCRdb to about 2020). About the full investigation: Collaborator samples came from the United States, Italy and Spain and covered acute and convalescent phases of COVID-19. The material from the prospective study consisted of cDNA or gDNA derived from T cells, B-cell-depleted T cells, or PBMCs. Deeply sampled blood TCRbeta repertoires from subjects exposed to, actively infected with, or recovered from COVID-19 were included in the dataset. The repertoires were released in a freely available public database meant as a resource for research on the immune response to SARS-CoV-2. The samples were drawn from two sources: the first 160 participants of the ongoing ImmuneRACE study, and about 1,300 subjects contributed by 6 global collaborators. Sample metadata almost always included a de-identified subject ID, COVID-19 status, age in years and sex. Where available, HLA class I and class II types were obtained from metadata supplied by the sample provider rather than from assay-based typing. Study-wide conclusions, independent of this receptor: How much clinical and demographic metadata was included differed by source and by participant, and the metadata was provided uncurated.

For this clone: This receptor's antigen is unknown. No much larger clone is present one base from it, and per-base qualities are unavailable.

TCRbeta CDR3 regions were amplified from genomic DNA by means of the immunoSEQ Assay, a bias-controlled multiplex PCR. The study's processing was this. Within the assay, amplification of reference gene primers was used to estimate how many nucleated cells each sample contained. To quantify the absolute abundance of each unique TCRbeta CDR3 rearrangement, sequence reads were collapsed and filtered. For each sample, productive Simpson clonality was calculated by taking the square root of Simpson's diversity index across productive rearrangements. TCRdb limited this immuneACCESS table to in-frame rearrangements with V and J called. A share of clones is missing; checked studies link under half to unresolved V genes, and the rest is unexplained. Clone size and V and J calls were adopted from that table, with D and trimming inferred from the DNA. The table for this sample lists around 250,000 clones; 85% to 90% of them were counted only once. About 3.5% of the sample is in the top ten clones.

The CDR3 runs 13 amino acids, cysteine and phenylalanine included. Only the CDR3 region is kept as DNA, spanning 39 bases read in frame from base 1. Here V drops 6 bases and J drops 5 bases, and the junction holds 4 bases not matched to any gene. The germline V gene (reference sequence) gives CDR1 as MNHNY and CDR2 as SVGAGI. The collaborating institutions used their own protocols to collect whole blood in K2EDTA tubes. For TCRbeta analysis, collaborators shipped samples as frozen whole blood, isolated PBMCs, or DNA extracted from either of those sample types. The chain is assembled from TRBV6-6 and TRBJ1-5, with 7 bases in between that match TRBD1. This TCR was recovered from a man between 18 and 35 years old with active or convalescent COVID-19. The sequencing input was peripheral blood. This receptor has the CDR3 CASSTQGDQPQHF. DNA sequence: TGTGCCAGCAGCACCCAGGGGGATCAGCCCCAGCATTTT.